A single sample gave rise to the 13 T cell receptor beta chains below, sequenced in a study of Ad26.COV2.S vaccination and SARS-CoV-2 variants. The treatment denotes: roughly 18 received Ad26.COV2.S at low or high dose, single or two shots; about 5 received placebo; per-sample allocation not given. Collection of samples fell on day 63 after the first vaccine or placebo injection. Profiled with immunoSEQ multiplex PCR; TCRdb holds only in-frame clones, not every one. The sample has 450,000 to 550,000 clones, about nine tenths seen once. Specimen: peripheral blood, collected in a trial of Ad26.COV2.S vaccine versus placebo. These receptors came from a person aged 18-60 years who received the Ad26.COV2.S COVID-19 vaccine or a placebo.

This clone was counted once. Its ends do not fully match the called genes, so a read error is possible. The J gene is TRBJ2-1, the V gene TRBV6-6, with D possibly called TRBD1 or TRBD2 (7 bases each). CDR3 length equals 13 residues. Germline loops: CDR1 MNHNY, CDR2 SVGAGI (reference sequence). The CDR3, as DNA: TGTGCCAGCAGTCCTCGACAGGGTAGCGGGCGCCTCTTC. Translating it yields CASSPRQGSGRLF.

V is TRBV6-7 and J is TRBJ2-2; D unresolved. TRBV6-7 is treated as an ORF (open reading frame) with a function not yet certain. The CDR3 totals 12 residues. Trimming removed 9 bases from V and 5 bases from J, with 10 bases in between. CDR3 nucleotide sequence: TGTGCCAGATTTGCGCCAACCGGGGAGCTGTTTTTT. Its protein product is CARFAPTGELFF.

This clone was detected once. The CDR3 region has the DNA TGTGCCAGCAGTTTGGGTGGGAACTACGAGCAGTACTTC. Translated: CASSLGGNYEQYF. The chain has TRBV27 and TRBJ2-7, with D unresolved. Trimming removed 3 bases at V and 3 bases at J, with 9 bases between. Germline values: CDR1 MNHEY, CDR2 SMNVEV (reference sequence). The CDR3 extends over 13 amino acids.

The CDR3 spells CASSLDYGSYEQYF. The DNA for the CDR3 is TGTGCCAGCAGCTTAGACTACGGCTCCTACGAGCAGTACTTC. The chain joins TRBV7-2 to TRBJ2-7; D not certain. Germline CDR1 is SGHTA and CDR2 is FQGNSA. The CDR3 has 14 residues. Trimming shortened V by 1 base and J by 0 bases, and 7 bases separated the two germline ends.

The chain employs TRBV7-9 and TRBJ2-3, with D hard to call. The germline V gene has CDR1 SEHNR and CDR2 FQNEAQ (reference sequence). Trimming cost V 5 bases and J 3 bases, with 6 bases left between them. The CDR3 sequence is 12 residues long. The CDR3 reads CASSLFTDTQYF. In DNA, the CDR3 is TGTGCCAGCAGCCTTTTTACAGATACGCAGTATTTT.

V gene TRBV10-3 combines with J gene TRBJ1-1, with 8 bases fitting TRBD1. J gave up 0 bases and V 4 bases, and 7 bases lay outside the gene matches. Looked up from germline, CDR1 is ENHRY and CDR2 is SYGVKD. The CDR3 length is 16 residues. CDR3 sequence: CAISAPRTGMNTEAFF. CDR3 DNA: TGTGCCATCAGTGCTCCTAGGACAGGGATGAACACTGAAGCTTTCTTT.

J is TRBJ1-2 and V is TRBV9; D call uncertain. From germline, CDR1 is SGDLS and CDR2 YYNGEE. With 0 bases removed from V and 4 bases from J, the gap between germline ends came to 13 bases. The CDR3 has 15 amino acids. The CDR3 sequence is CASSVVPGSGYGYTF. The DNA for the CDR3 is TGTGCCAGCAGCGTAGTACCGGGGTCGGGCTATGGCTACACCTTC.

The V gene is TRBV1, the J gene TRBJ1-5; no DNA check was done on the table's D call, TRBD1. TRBV1 corresponds to a pseudogene. This CDR3 spans 18 amino acids. This chain's CDR3 is CTSSQDLQGIEFNQPQHF. The CDR3 DNA follows: TGCACCAGCAGCCAGGATCTACAGGGTATTGAATTTAATCAGCCCCAGCATTTT.

The V gene is TRBV4-3, the J gene TRBJ1-4; TRBD1 matches 8 bases. Germline V gene lookup returns CDR1 LGHNA and CDR2 YSLEER. Losses at the gene ends were 2 bases for V and 4 bases for J; bases not matched to a gene: 6. This CDR3 region has 16 residues. The DNA for the CDR3 is TGCGCCAGCAGCCAATCAGGACAGGGAAGTAATGAAAAACTGTTTTTT. Translating it yields CASSQSGQGSNEKLFF.

The chain links TRBV5-4 to TRBJ2-1; D is perhaps TRBD2 (7 bases). Germline V CDR1 and CDR2: SGHNT, YYREEE (reference sequence). V dropped 4 bases and J dropped 3 bases, with 14 bases sitting between them. The CDR3 extends over 15 amino acids. This CDR3 reads CASSPGGGDYNEQFF. The CDR3 nucleotides read TGTGCCAGCAGCCCTGGGGGGGGCGACTACAATGAGCAGTTCTTC.

The genes are TRBV7-9 and TRBJ2-3; the match to TRBD2 covers 7 bases. After removal of 2 bases from V and 1 base from J, the junction contained 3 bases not matched to a gene. The germline gives CDR1 SEHNR, CDR2 FQNEAQ (reference sequence). The CDR3 sequence is 15 residues long. The CDR3 bases are TGTGCCAGCAGCTTATCCAGCGGGGGCACAGATACGCAGTATTTT. Amino acid sequence: CASSLSSGGTDTQYF.

The chain joins TRBV18 to TRBJ1-4; 8 bases are shared with TRBD1. The CDR3 has 15 amino acids. Germline V gene sequence: CDR1 KGHSH, CDR2 LQKENI. The trim removed 0 bases at V and 8 bases at J, leaving 5 bases unmatched. The DNA for the CDR3 is TGTGCCAGCTCACCACCGGACAGGGTGTACGAAAAACTGTTTTTT. Translating it yields CASSPPDRVYEKLFF.

This chain connects TRBV11-2 to TRBJ2-5; no reliable D call. Germline V CDR1 and CDR2: SGHAT, FQNNGV. Between the trimmed V and J ends, which lost 3 bases and 1 base, there was a span of 3 bases. The CDR3 consists of 12 residues. In DNA form, the CDR3 reads TGTGCCAGCAGCTTCGGCCAAGAGACCCAGTACTTC. Translating gives CASSFGQETQYF.